This T cell receptor beta chain is from a study of blood T cell repertoires in COVID-19. At the level of the study: T cells, B-cell-depleted T cells, or PBMCs provided the cDNA or gDNA that served as material.

TCRdb's copy holds only in-frame clones and misses some; the assay was immunoSEQ multiplex PCR. The repertoire consists of around 30,000 clones, with 90% to 95% occurring once and the leading ten covering around 2.2%. CDR1 is SGHDN and CDR2 is FVKESK in the germline V gene. CDR3 size: 12 residues. The V and J ends lost 5 bases and 15 bases, in that order; junction bases with no gene match: 8. This chain joins TRBV14 and TRBJ2-1; 9 bases match TRBD1. Sequencing used peripheral blood. This TCR derives from a man aged 50 to 59 with active COVID-19. CDR3 sequence reads: CASSEYGTGLFF. CDR3 nucleotide sequence: TGTGCCAGCAGCGAGTACGGGACAGGGTTGTTCTTC.